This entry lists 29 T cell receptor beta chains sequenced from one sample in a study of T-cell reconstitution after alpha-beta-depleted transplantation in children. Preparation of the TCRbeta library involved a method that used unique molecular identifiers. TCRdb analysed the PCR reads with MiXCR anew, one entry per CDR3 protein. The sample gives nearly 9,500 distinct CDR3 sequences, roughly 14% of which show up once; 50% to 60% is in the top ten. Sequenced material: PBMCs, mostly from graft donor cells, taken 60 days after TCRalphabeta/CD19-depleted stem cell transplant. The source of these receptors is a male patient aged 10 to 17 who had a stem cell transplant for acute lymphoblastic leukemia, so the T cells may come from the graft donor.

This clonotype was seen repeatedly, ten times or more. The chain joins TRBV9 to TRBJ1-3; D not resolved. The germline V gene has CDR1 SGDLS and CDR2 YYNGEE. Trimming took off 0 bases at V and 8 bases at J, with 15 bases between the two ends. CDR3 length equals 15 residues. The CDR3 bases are TGTGCCAGCAGCGTAGAAAAGAAGGGAGAGGACACCATATATTTT. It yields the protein CASSVEKKGEDTIYF.

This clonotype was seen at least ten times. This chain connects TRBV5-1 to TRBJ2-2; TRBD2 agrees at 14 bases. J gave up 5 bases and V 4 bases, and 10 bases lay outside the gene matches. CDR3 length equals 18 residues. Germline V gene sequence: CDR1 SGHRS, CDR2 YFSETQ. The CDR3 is CASSPNVGLAGGTGELFF. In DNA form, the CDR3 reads TGCGCCAGCAGCCCGAACGTCGGACTAGCGGGAGGTACCGGGGAGCTGTTTTTT.

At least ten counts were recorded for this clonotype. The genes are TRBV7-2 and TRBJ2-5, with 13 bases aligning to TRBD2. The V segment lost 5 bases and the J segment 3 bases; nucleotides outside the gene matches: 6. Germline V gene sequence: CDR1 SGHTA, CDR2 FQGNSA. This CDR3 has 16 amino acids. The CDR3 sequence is CASSGYGTSGKETQYF. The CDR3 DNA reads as TGTGCCAGCAGCGGCTACGGGACTAGCGGGAAAGAGACCCAGTACTTC.

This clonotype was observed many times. The CDR3 coding sequence is TGTGCCAGCAGTGATCAGGGACAGGGAGAGAGCTACACCTTC. It specifies CASSDQGQGESYTF. The rearrangement links TRBV2 to TRBJ1-2; 9 nucleotides align to TRBD1. The ends lost 3 bases at V and 9 bases at J; junction bases unmatched: 8. The CDR3 is 14 amino acids. Germline lookup yields CDR1 SNHLY and CDR2 FYNNEI.

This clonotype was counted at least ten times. The DNA for the CDR3 is TGCAGCGTTGAAATAGGACAGGCCTCTGGCAATGAGCAGTTCTTC. Protein product: CSVEIGQASGNEQFF. The gene calls are TRBV29-1 and TRBJ2-1; 7 bases agree with TRBD1. Trimming took 2 bases from V and 6 from J; bases not matched to a gene: 10. The V gene's germline CDR1 is SQVTM and CDR2 ANQGSEA. This CDR3 has 15 amino acids.

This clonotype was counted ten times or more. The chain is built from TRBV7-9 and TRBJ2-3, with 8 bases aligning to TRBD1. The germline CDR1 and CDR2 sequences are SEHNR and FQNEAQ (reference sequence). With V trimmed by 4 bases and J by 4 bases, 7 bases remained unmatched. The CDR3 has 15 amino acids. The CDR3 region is CASSYRTGFPDTQYF. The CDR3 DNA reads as TGTGCCAGCAGCTACAGGACAGGGTTTCCAGATACGCAGTATTTT.

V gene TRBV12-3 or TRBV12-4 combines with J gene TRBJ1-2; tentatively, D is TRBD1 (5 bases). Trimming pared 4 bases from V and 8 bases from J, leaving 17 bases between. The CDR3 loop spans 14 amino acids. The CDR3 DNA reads TGTGCCAGCAGTTGGCCTGGAGGGGCGCGCGGCTACACCTTC. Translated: CASSWPGGARGYTF.

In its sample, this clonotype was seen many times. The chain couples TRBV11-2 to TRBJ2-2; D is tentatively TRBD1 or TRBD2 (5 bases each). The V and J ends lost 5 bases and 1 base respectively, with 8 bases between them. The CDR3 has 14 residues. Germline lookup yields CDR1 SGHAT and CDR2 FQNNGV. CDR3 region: CASSHGGNTGELFF. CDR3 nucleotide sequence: TGTGCCAGCAGCCATGGGGGGAACACCGGGGAGCTGTTTTTT.

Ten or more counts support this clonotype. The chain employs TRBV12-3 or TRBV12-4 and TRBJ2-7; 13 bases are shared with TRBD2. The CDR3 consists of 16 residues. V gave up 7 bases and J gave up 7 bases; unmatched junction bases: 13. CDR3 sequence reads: CASTLRTSGRSWEQYF. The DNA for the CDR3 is TGTGCCAGCACCCTACGGACTAGCGGGAGATCGTGGGAGCAGTACTTC.

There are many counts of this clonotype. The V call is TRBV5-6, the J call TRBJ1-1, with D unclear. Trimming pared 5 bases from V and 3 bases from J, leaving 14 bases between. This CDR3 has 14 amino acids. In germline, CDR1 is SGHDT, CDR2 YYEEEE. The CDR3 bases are TGTGCCAGCAGTCGATATCCGTCGTACACTGAAGCTTTCTTT. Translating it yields CASSRYPSYTEAFF.

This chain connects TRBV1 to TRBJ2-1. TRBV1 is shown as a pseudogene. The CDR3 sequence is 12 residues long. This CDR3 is CTSSLEYNEQFF. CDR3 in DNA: TGCACCAGCAGCCTCGAATACAATGAGCAGTTCTTC.

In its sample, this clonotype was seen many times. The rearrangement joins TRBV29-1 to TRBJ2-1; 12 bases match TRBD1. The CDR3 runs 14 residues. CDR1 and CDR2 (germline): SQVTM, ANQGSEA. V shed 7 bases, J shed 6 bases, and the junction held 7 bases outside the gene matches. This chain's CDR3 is CSAAGQGAPNEQFF. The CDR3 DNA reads TGCAGCGCTGCGGGACAGGGGGCTCCCAATGAGCAGTTCTTC.

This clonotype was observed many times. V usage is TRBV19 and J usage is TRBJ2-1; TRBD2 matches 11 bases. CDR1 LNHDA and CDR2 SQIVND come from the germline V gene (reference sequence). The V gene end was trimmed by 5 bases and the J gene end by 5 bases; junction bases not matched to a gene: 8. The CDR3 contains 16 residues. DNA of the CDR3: TGTGCCAGTAGTTCAACTAGCGGGAGAGGGCACAATGAGCAGTTCTTC. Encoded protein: CASSSTSGRGHNEQFF.

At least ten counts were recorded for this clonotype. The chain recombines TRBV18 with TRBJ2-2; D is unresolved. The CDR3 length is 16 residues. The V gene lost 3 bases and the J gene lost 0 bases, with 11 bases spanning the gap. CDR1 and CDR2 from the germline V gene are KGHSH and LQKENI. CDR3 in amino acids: CASSPRLRSNTGELFF. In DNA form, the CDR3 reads TGTGCCAGCTCACCCAGGTTGAGATCGAACACCGGGGAGCTGTTTTTT.

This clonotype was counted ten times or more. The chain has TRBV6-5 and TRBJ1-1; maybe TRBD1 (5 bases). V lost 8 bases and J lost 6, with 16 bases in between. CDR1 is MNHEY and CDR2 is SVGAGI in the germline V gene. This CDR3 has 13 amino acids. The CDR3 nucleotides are TGTGCCAGCGTACGGATGCCGGGGGCTGAAGCTTTCTTT. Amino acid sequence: CASVRMPGAEAFF.

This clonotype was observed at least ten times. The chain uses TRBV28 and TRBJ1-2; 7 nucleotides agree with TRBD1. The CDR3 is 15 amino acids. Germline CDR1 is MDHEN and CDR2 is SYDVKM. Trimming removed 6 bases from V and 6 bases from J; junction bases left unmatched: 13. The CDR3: CASSRGGTEVNGYTF. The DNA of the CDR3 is TGTGCCAGCAGCCGTGGGGGGACAGAAGTGAATGGCTACACCTTC.

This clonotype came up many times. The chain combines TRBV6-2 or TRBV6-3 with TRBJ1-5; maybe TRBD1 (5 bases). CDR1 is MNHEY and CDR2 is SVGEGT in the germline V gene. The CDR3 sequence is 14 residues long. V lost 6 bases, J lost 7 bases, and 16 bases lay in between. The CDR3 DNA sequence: TGTGCCAGCAGAGATCCCAGGGAACGACAGCCCCAGCATTTT. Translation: CASRDPRERQPQHF.

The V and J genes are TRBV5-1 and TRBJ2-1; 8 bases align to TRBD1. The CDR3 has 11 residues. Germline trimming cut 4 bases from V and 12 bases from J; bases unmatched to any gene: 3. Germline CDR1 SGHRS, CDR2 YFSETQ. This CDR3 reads CASSGGQGQFF. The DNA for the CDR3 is TGCGCCAGCAGCGGTGGACAGGGGCAGTTCTTC.

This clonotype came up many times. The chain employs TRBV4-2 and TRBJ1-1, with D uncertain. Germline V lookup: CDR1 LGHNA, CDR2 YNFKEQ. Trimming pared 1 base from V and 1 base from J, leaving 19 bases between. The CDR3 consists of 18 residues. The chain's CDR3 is CASSQVTASLSGNTEAFF. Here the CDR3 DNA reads TGTGCCAGCAGCCAAGTAACAGCCTCCTTAAGCGGGAACACTGAAGCTTTCTTT.

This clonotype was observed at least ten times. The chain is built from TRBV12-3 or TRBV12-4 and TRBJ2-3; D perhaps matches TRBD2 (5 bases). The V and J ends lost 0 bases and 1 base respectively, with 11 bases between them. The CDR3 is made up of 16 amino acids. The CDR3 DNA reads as TGTGCCAGCAGTTTAGCGCTTGATAGCGGCACAGATACGCAGTATTTT. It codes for CASSLALDSGTDTQYF.

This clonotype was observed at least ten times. The CDR3 protein is CASSFPSSYNEQFF. Here the CDR3 DNA reads TGCGCCAGCAGCTTCCCAAGCTCCTACAATGAGCAGTTCTTC. V is TRBV5-1 and J is TRBJ2-1; D is unclear. V lost 2 bases, J lost 0 bases, and 6 bases lay in between. CDR1 and CDR2 (germline): SGHRS, YFSETQ. The CDR3 consists of 14 residues.

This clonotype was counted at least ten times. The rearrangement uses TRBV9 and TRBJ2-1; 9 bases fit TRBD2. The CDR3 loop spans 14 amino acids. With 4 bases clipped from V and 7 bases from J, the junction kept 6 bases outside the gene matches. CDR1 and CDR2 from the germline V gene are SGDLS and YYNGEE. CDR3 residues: CASSQRLAVNEQFF. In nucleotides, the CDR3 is TGTGCCAGCAGCCAACGACTAGCGGTGAATGAGCAGTTCTTC.

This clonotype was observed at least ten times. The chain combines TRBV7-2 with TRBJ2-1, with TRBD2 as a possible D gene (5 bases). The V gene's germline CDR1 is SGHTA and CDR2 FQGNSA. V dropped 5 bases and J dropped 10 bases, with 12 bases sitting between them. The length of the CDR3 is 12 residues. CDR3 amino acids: CASSLYLAEQFF. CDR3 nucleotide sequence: TGTGCCAGCAGCCTCTACTTAGCGGAGCAGTTCTTC.

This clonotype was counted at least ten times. DNA for the CDR3: TGTGCCAGCAGCTTAGCGACCTCAAGCGCGAACACCGGGGAGCTGTTTTTT. Translating it yields CASSLATSSANTGELFF. V usage is TRBV7-9 and J usage is TRBJ2-2; D not resolved. CDR1 is SEHNR, CDR2 FQNEAQ, per germline (reference sequence). The CDR3 is 17 residues long. The V end lost 0 bases, the J end lost 0 bases, and 11 bases lay between the germline ends.

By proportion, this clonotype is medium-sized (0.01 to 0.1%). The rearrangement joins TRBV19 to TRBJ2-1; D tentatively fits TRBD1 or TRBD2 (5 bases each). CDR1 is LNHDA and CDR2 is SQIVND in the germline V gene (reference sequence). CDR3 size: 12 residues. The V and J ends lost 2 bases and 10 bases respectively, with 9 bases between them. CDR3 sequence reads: CASSIIGEEQFF. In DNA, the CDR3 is TGTGCCAGTAGTATAATAGGGGAGGAGCAGTTCTTC.

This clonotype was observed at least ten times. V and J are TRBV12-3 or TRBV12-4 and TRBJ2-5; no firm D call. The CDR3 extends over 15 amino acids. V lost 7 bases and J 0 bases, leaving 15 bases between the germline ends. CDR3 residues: CASTPPLGHQETQYF. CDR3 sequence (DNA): TGTGCCAGCACCCCCCCGCTCGGTCACCAAGAGACCCAGTACTTC.

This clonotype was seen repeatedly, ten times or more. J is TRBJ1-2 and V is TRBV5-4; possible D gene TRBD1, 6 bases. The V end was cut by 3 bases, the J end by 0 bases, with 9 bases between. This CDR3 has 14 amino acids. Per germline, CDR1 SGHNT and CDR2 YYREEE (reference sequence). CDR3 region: CASSWDTSNYGYTF. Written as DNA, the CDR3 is TGTGCCAGCAGCTGGGACACCTCTAACTATGGCTACACCTTC.

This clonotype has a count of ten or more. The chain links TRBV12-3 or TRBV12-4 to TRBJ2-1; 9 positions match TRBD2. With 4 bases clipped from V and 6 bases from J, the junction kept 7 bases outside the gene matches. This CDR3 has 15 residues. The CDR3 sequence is CASSSLPGLANEQFF. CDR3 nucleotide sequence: TGTGCCAGCAGTTCACTTCCGGGACTAGCCAATGAGCAGTTCTTC.

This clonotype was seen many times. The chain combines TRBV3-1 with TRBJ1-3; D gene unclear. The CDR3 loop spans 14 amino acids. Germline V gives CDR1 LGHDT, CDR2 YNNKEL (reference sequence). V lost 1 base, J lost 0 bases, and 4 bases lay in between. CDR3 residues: CASSQVLSGNTIYF. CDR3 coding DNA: TGTGCCAGCAGCCAAGTGCTCTCTGGAAACACCATATATTTT.